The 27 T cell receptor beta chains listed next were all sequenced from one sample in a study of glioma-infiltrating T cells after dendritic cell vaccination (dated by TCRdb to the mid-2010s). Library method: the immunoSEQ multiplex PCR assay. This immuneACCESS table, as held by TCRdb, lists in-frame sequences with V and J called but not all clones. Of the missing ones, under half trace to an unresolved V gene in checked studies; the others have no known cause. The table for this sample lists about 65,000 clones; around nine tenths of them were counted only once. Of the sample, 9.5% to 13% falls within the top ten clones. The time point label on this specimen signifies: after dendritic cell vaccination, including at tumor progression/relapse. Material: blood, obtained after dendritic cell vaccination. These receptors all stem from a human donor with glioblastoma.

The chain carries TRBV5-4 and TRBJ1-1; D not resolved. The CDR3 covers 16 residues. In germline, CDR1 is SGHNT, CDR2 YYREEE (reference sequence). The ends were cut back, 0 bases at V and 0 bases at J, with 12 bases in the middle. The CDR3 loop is CASSLGGSNMNTEAFF. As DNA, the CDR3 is TGTGCCAGCAGCTTGGGTGGTTCGAACATGAACACTGAAGCTTTCTTT. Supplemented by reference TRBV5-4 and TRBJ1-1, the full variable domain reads ETGVTQSPTHLIKTRGQQVTLRCSSQSGHNTVSWYQQALGQGPQFIFQYYREEENGRGNFPPRFSGLQFPNYSSELNVNALELDDSALYLCASSLGGSNMNTEAFFGQGTRLTVV.

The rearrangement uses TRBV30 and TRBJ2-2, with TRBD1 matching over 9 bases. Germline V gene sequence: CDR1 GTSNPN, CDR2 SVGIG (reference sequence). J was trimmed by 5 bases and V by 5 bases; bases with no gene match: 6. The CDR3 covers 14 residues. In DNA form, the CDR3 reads TGTGCCTGGGCCGGGACAGGGTCGACCGGGGAGCTGTTTTTT. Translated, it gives CAWAGTGSTGELFF.

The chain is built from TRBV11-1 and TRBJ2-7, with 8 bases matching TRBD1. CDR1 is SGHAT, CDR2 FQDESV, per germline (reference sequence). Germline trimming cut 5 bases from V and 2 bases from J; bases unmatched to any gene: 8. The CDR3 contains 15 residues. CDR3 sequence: CASSPDRARTYEQYF. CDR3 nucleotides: TGTGCCAGCAGCCCGGACAGGGCGCGGACCTACGAGCAGTACTTC.

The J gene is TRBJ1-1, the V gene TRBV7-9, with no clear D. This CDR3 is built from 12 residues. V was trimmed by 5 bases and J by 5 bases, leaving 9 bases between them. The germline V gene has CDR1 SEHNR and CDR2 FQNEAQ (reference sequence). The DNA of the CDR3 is TGTGCCAGCAGCACATCGGGGACTGAAGCTTTCTTT. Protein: CASSTSGTEAFF. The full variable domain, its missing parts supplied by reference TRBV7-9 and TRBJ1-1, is DTGVSQNPRHKITKRGQNVTFRCDPISEHNRLYWYRQTLGQGPEFLTYFQNEAQLEKSRLLSDRFSAERPKGSFSTLEIQRTEQGDSAMYLCASSTSGTEAFFGQGTRLTVV.

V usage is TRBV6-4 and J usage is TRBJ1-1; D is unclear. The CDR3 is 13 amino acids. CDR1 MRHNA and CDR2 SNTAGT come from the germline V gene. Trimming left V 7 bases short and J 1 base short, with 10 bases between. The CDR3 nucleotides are TGTGCCAGCAAGCAGGAGGAGAACACTGAAGCTTTCTTT. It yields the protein CASKQEENTEAFF.

CDR3 DNA: TGTGCCAGCAGTTACTCGCCCGCGGCGAACACTGAAGCTTTCTTT. Translation: CASSYSPAANTEAFF. The chain links TRBV6-5 to TRBJ1-1, with D hard to call. Trimming took off 0 bases at V and 1 base at J, with 9 bases between the two ends. CDR3 length equals 15 residues. Looked up from germline, CDR1 is MNHEY and CDR2 is SVGAGI.

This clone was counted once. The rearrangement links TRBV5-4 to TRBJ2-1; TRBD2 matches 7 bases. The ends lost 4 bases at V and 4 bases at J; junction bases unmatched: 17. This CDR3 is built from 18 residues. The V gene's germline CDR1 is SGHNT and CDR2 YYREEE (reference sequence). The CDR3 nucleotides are TGTGCCAGCAGCCCCCACGCTAGCGGCATTGCGCGGTACAATGAGCAGTTCTTC. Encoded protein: CASSPHASGIARYNEQFF. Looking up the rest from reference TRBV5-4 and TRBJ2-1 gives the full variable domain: ETGVTQSPTHLIKTRGQQVTLRCSSQSGHNTVSWYQQALGQGPQFIFQYYREEENGRGNFPPRFSGLQFPNYSSELNVNALELDDSALYLCASSPHASGIARYNEQFFGPGTRLTVL.

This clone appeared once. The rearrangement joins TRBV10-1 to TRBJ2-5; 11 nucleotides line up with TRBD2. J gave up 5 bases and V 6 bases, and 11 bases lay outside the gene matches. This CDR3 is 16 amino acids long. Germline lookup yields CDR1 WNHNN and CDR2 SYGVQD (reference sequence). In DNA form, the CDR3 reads TGCGCCAGCAGCCCATTAGCGGGGGGGCCGCGGGAGACCCAGTACTTC. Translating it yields CASSPLAGGPRETQYF.

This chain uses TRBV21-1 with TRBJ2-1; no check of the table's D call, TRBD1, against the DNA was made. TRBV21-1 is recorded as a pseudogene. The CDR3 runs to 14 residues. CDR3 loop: CASSQKTAYNEQFF. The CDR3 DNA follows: TGTGCCAGCAGCCAAAAGACAGCCTACAATGAGCAGTTCTTC.

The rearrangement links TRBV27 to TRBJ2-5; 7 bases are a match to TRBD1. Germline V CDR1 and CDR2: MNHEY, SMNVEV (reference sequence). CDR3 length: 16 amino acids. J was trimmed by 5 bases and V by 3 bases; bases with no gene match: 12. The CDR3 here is CASSFLPRGLQETQYF. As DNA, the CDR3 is TGTGCCAGCAGTTTCCTCCCGAGGGGGCTACAGGAGACCCAGTACTTC.

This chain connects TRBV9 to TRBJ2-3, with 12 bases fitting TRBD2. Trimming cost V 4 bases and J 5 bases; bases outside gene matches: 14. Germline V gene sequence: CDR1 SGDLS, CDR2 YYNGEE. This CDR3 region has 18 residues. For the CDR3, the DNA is TGTGCCAGCAGCCCAGATGGGCTAGCGGGGGGGAAGGTAGATACGCAGTATTTT. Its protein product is CASSPDGLAGGKVDTQYF.

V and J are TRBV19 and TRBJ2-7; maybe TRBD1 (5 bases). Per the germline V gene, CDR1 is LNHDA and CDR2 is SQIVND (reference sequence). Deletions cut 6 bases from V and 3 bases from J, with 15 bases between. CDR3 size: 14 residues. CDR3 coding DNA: TGTGCCAGTAGCTCAACCGTGCAGGGCTACGAGCAGTACTTC. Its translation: CASSSTVQGYEQYF.

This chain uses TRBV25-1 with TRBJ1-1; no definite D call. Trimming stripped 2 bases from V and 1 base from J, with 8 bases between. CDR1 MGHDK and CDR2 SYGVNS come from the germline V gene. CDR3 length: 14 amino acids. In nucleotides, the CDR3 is TGTGCCAGCAGTGAACCCGGGAGGAACACTGAAGCTTTCTTT. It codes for CASSEPGRNTEAFF.

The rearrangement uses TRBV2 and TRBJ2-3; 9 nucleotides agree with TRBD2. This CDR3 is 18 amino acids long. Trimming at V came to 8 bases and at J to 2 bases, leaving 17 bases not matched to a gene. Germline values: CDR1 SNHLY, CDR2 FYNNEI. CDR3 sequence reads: CASYRDVGIAGDTDTQYF. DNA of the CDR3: TGTGCCAGCTACCGGGATGTTGGGATAGCGGGGGACACAGATACGCAGTATTTT.

The CDR3 DNA reads as TGTGCCTGGGACACCGGGACACGGAATCAGCCCCAGCATTTT. The encoded protein is CAWDTGTRNQPQHF. The genes are TRBV30 and TRBJ1-5, with D possibly matching TRBD1 (6 bases). V lost 5 bases and J lost 4, with 15 bases in between. Per the germline V gene, CDR1 is GTSNPN and CDR2 is SVGIG (reference sequence). This CDR3 is built from 14 residues.

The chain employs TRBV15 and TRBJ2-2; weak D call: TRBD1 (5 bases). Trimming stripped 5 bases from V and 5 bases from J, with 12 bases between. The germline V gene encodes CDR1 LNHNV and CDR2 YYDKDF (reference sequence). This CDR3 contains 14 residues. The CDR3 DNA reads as TGTGCCACCAGCTTCCTGGCAGGGACCGGGGAGCTGTTTTTT. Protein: CATSFLAGTGELFF.

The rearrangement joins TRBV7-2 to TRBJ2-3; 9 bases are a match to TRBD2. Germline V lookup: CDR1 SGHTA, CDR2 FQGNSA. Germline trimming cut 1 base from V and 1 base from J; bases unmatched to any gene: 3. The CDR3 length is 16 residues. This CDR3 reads CASSLGVAGGTDTQYF. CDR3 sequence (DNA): TGTGCCAGCAGCTTAGGGGTAGCGGGAGGCACAGATACGCAGTATTTT. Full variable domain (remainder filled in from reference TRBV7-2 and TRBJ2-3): GAGVSQSPSNKVTEKGKDVELRCDPISGHTALYWYRQSLGQGLEFLIYFQGNSAPDKSGLPSDRFSAERTGGSVSTLTIQRTQQEDSAVYLCASSLGVAGGTDTQYFGPGTRLTVL.

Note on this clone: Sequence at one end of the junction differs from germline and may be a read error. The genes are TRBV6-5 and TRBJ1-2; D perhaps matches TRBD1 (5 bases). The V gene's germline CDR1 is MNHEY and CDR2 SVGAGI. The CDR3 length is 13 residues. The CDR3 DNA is TGTGCCAGCAGTTACCTGGCCAGGGATGGCTACGCCTTC. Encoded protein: CASSYLARDGYAF.

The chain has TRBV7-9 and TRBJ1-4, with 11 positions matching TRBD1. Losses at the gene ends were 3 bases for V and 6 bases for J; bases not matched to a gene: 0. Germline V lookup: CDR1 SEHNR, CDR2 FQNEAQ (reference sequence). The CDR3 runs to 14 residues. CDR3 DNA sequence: TGTGCCAGCAGCTTGGGACAGGGGGATGAAAAACTGTTTTTT. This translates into CASSLGQGDEKLFF.

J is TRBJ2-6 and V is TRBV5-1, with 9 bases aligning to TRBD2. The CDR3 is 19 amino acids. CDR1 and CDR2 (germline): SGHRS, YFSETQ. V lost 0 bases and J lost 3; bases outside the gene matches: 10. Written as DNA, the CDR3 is TGCGCCAGCAGCTTGGCCCCTGGCGGGGGGGTGGTTGGGGCCAACGTCCTGACTTTC. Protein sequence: CASSLAPGGGVVGANVLTF.

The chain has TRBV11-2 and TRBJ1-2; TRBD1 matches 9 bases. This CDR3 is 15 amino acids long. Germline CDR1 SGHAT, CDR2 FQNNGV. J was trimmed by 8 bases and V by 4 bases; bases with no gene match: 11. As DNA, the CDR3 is TGTGCCAGCAGCTCCTACAGGGGGCAACGCGAAGGCTACACCTTC. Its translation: CASSSYRGQREGYTF.

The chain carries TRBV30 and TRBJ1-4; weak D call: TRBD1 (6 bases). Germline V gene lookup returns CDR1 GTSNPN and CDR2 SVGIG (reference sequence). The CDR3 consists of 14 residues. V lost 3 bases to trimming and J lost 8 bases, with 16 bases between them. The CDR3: CAWSPGGAREKLFF. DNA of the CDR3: TGTGCCTGGAGCCCTGGGGGGGCGAGAGAAAAACTGTTTTTT. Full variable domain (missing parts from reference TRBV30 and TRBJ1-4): SQTIHQWPATLVQPVGSPLSLECTVEGTSNPNLYWYRQAAGRGLQLLFYSVGIGQISSEVPQNLSASRPQDRQFILSSKKLLLSDSGFYLCAWSPGGAREKLFFGSGTQLSVL.

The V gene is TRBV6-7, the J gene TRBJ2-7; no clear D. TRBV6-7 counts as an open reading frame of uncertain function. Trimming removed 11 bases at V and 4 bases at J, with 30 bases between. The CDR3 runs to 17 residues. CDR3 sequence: CASPDGASRYPYYEQYF. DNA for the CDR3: TGTGCCTCGCCCGACGGCGCGTCGCGGTATCCGTATTACGAGCAGTACTTC.

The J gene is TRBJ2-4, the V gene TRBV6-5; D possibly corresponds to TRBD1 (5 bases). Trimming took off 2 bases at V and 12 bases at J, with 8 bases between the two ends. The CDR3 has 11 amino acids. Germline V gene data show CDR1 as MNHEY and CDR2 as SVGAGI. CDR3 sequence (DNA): TGTGCCAGCAGTTACATAGGACATCAGTACTTC. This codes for CASSYIGHQYF.

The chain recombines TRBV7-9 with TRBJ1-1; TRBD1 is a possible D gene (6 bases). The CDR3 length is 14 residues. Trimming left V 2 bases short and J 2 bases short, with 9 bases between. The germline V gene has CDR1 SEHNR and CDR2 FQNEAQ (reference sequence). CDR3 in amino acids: CASSLTGLNTEAFF. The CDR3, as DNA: TGTGCCAGCAGCTTAACAGGGTTAAACACTGAAGCTTTCTTT.

In DNA form, the CDR3 reads TGTGCCAGCAGCATATTAACAGATCTGAACACTGAAGCTTTCTTT. This encodes CASSILTDLNTEAFF. This chain uses TRBV7-9 with TRBJ1-1, with D uncertain. Germline V gives CDR1 SEHNR, CDR2 FQNEAQ (reference sequence). CDR3 size: 15 residues. The V and J ends lost 5 bases and 0 bases respectively, with 13 bases between them. The full variable domain, completed using reference TRBV7-9 and TRBJ1-1, is DTGVSQNPRHKITKRGQNVTFRCDPISEHNRLYWYRQTLGQGPEFLTYFQNEAQLEKSRLLSDRFSAERPKGSFSTLEIQRTEQGDSAMYLCASSILTDLNTEAFFGQGTRLTVV.

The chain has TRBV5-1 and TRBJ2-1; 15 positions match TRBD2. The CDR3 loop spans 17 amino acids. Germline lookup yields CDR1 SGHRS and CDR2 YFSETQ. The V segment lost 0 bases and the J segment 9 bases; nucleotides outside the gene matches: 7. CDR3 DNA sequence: TGCGCCAGCAGCTTGGGGACTAGCGGGGGGGCGTTTGGTGAGCAGTTCTTC. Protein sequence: CASSLGTSGGAFGEQFF.